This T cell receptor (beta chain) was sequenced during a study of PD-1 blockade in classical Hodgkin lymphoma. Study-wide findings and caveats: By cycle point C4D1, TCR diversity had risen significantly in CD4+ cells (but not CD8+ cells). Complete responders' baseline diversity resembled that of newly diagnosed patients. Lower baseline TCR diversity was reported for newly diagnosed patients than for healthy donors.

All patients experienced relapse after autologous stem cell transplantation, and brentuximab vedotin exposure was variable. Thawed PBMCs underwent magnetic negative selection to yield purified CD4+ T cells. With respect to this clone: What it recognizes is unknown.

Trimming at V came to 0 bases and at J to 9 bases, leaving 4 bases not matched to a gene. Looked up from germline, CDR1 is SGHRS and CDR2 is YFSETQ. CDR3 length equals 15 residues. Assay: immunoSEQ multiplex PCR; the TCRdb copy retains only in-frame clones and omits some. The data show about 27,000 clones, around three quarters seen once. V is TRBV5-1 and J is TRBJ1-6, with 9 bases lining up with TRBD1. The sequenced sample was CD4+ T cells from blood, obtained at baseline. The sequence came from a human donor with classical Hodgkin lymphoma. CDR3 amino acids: CASSLAGQGISPLHF. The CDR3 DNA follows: TGCGCCAGCAGCTTGGCCGGACAGGGGATTTCACCCCTCCACTTT.